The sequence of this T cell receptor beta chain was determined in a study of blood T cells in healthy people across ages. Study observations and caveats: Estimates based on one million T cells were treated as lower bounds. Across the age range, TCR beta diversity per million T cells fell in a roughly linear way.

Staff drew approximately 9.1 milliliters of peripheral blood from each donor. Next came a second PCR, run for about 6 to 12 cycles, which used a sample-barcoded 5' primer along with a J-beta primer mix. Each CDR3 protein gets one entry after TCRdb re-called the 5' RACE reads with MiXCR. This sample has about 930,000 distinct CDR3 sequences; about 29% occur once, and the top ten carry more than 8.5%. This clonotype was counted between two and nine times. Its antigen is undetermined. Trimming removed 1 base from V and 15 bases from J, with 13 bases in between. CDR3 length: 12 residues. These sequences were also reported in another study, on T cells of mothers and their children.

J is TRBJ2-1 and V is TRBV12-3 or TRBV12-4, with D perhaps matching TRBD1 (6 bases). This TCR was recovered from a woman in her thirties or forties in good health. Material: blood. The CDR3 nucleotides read TGTGCCAGCAGTTTAGGAGGCAGGGGCCTGTTCTTC. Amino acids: CASSLGGRGLFF.